These 2 T cell receptor beta chains were all obtained from the same sample, sequenced in a study of blood T cell repertoires in COVID-19. Sequencing used immunoSEQ multiplex PCR; TCRdb keeps in-frame clones, though not all of them. The table records under 30,000 clones, 89% of them present only once. The sequencing input was peripheral blood. The source is a human donor in a cohort sampled during active COVID-19.

About this clone itself: At one end the junction does not follow the germline gene, possibly because of a read error. The chain links TRBV7-9 to TRBJ2-5; TRBD2 aligns across 10 bases. Germline lookup yields CDR1 SEHNR and CDR2 FQNEAQ (reference sequence). The CDR3 runs 14 residues. The CDR3 region is CASSLAGAQETQYF. The CDR3 nucleotides read TGTGCCAGCAGCCTAGCGGGGGCCCAAGAGACCCAGTACTTC.

This rearrangement joins TRBV28 to TRBJ1-5; D call uncertain. The ends were cut back, 2 bases at V and 6 bases at J, with 5 bases in the middle. The CDR3 is 12 amino acids. CDR1 and CDR2 (germline): MDHEN, SYDVKM. In DNA, the CDR3 is TGTGCCAGCAGTTTAAGCGGTCAGCCCCAGCATTTT. It yields the protein CASSLSGQPQHF.